These 7 T cell receptor beta chains originate from one sample sequenced in a study of T cells in localized non-small cell lung cancer. Measured with immunoSEQ multiplex PCR; TCRdb has only the in-frame clones, and not every one. The sample includes around 43,000 clones, about 87% of them seen just once. The sequences come from peripheral blood, collected before any cancer treatment. Receptors were obtained from a man aged 18-55 years with stage I lung adenocarcinoma.

The rearrangement uses TRBV18 and TRBJ2-7; a possible D gene is TRBD2 (7 bases). The CDR3 loop spans 16 amino acids. Germline CDR1 is KGHSH and CDR2 is LQKENI. V lost 0 bases to trimming and J lost 6 bases, with 18 bases between them. As DNA, the CDR3 is TGTGCCAGCTCACCACCGACCGGGGGGCAAATCGGCGAGCAGTACTTC. As protein: CASSPPTGGQIGEQYF.

The sample holds a few counts of this clone. The chain links TRBV28 to TRBJ1-2; D call uncertain. Trimming removed 1 base from V and 9 bases from J, with 12 bases in between. This CDR3 comprises 13 residues. CDR1 MDHEN and CDR2 SYDVKM come from the germline V gene. The DNA of the CDR3 is TGTGCCAGCAGTTTATACGAGTATGTGAGCTACACCTTC. It translates to CASSLYEYVSYTF.

This chain uses TRBV14 with TRBJ2-1; either TRBD1 or TRBD2 may supply D (5 bases each). Trimming pared 2 bases from V and 10 bases from J, leaving 12 bases between. The CDR3 sequence is 13 residues long. In germline, CDR1 is SGHDN, CDR2 FVKESK. In DNA, the CDR3 is TGTGCCAGCAGCCAACCAAGGTGGGGGGAGCAGTTCTTC. Translating gives CASSQPRWGEQFF.

Worth noting for this clone: Distinct nucleotide sequences in the sample also encode this CDR3. The chain joins TRBV6-5 to TRBJ1-1, with D hard to call. With 1 base removed from V and 1 base from J, the gap between germline ends came to 4 bases. This CDR3 comprises 13 residues. Germline V lookup: CDR1 MNHEY, CDR2 SVGAGI. CDR3 in DNA: TGTGCCAGCAGTTACTGGGGGAACACTGAAGCTTTCTTT. Protein product: CASSYWGNTEAFF.

The chain employs TRBV5-6 and TRBJ2-1, with D possibly TRBD2 on 5 matching bases. Germline V gene lookup returns CDR1 SGHDT and CDR2 YYEEEE. The CDR3 sequence is 14 residues long. Trimming stripped 4 bases from V and 4 bases from J, with 12 bases between. CDR3 nucleotides: TGTGCCAGCAGCCGGGATGAGAGATACAATGAGCAGTTCTTC. It yields the protein CASSRDERYNEQFF.

The rearrangement links TRBV11-3 to TRBJ2-6; D unclear. Germline-derived CDR1 and CDR2 are SGHNT and YENEEA. Trimming removed 3 bases from V and 1 base from J, with 1 base in between. The CDR3 is 13 residues long. The CDR3 nucleotides are TGTGCCAGCAGCTTGTCTGGGGCCAACGTCCTGACTTTC. Its translation: CASSLSGANVLTF.

With respect to this clone: The sample carries other DNA sequences with the same CDR3. The chain joins TRBV7-2 to TRBJ2-7; no clear D gene. The CDR3 extends over 12 amino acids. Germline CDR1 is SGHTA and CDR2 is FQGNSA. The V and J ends lost 1 base and 7 bases respectively, with 8 bases between them. The CDR3 spells CASSLDIGEQYF. In nucleotides, the CDR3 is TGTGCCAGCAGCTTAGACATAGGTGAGCAGTACTTC.